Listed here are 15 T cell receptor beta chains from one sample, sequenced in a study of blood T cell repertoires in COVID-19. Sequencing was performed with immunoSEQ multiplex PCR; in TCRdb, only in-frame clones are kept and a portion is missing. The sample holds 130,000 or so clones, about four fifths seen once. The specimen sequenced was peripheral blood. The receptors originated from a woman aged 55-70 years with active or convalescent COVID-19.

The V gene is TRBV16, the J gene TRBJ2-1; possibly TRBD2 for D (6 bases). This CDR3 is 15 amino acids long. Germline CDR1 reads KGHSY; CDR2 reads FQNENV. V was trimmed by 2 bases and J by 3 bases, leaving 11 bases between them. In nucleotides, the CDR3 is TGTGCCAGCAGCCAAGGGGGGAGCTTCTACAATGAGCAGTTCTTC. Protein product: CASSQGGSFYNEQFF.

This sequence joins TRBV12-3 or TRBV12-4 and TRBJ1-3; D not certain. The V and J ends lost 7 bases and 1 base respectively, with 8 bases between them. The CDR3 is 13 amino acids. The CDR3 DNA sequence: TGTGCCAGCACTCTAGATTCTGGAAACACCATATATTTT. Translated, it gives CASTLDSGNTIYF.

For the CDR3, the DNA is TGTGCCAGTAGTATGGAGGGACAGGGGGCTTACACCGGGGAGCTGTTTTTT. It codes for CASSMEGQGAYTGELFF. V gene TRBV19 combines with J gene TRBJ2-2, with 12 nucleotides matching TRBD1. This CDR3 region has 17 residues. V was pared by 3 bases and J by 3 bases, with 5 bases of the junction left unmatched. Germline loops: CDR1 LNHDA, CDR2 SQIVND (reference sequence). Drawing the rest from reference TRBV19 and TRBJ2-2, the complete variable domain is DGGITQSPKYLFRKEGQNVTLSCEQNLNHDAMYWYRQDPGQGLRLIYYSQIVNDFQKGDIAEGYSVSREKKESFPLTVTSAQKNPTAFYLCASSMEGQGAYTGELFFGEGSRLTVL.

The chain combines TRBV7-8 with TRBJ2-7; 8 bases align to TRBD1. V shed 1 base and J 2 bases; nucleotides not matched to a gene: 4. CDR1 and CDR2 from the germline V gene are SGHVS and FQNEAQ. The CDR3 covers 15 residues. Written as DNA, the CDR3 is TGTGCCAGCAGCTTAGAGGGGACAGGACCCTACGAGCAGTACTTC. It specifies CASSLEGTGPYEQYF. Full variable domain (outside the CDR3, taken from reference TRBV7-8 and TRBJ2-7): GAGVSQSPRYKVAKRGQDVALRCDPISGHVSLFWYQQALGQGPEFLTYFQNEAQLDKSGLPSDRFFAERPEGSVSTLKIQRTQQEDSAVYLCASSLEGTGPYEQYFGPGTRLTVT.

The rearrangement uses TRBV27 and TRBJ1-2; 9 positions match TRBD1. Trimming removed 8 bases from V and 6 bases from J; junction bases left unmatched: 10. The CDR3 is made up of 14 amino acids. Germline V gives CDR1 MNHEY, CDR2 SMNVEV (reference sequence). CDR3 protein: CASPHTGGAHGYTF. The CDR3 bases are TGTGCCAGCCCTCATACAGGGGGCGCCCATGGCTACACCTTC.

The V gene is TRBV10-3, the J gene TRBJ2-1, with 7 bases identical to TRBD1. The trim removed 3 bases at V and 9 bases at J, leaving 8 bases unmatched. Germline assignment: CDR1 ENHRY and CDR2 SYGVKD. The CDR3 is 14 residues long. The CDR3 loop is CAISDTGEGAEQFF. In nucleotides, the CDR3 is TGTGCCATCAGTGATACAGGGGAAGGGGCTGAGCAGTTCTTC.

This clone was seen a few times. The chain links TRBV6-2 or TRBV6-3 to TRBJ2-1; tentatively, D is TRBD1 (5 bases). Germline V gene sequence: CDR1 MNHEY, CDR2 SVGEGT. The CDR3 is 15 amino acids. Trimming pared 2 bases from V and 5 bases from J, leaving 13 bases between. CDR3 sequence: CASSYLQGRDNEQFF. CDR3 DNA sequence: TGTGCCAGCAGTTACCTTCAGGGTCGAGACAATGAGCAGTTCTTC.

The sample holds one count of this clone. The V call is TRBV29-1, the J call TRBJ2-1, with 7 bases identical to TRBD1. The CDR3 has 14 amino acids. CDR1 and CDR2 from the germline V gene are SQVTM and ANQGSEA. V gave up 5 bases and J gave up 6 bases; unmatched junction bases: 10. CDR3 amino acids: CSVPSVAGGNEQFF. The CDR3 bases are TGCAGCGTTCCCTCCGTAGCAGGGGGCAATGAGCAGTTCTTC.

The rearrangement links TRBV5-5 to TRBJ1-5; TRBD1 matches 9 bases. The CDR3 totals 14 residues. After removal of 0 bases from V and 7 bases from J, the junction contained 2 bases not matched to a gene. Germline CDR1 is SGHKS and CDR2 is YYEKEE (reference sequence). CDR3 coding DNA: TGTGCCAGCAGCTTGGTTGGGACAGGGCAGCCCCAGCATTTT. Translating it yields CASSLVGTGQPQHF.

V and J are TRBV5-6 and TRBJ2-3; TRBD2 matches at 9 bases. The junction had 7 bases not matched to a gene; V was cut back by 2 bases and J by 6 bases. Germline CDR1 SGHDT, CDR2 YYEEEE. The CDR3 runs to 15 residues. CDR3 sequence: CASSFWRGGRDTQYF. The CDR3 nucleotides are TGTGCCAGCAGCTTCTGGCGGGGGGGCAGGGATACGCAGTATTTT.

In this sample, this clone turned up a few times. The CDR3 coding sequence is TGTGCCAGCAGTTTATTGTCAGGGAAACTGTTTTTT. This translates into CASSLLSGKLFF. This rearrangement joins TRBV28 to TRBJ1-4; possibly TRBD1 for D (5 bases). The CDR3 is made up of 12 amino acids. The germline V gene has CDR1 MDHEN and CDR2 SYDVKM. V gave up 1 base and J gave up 11 bases, with 8 bases separating them. The whole variable domain, remainder taken from reference TRBV28 and TRBJ1-4, is DVKVTQSSRYLVKRTGEKVFLECVQDMDHENMFWYRQDPGLGLRLIYFSYDVKMKEKGDIPEGYSVSREKKERFSLILESASTNQTSMYLCASSLLSGKLFFGSGTQLSVL.

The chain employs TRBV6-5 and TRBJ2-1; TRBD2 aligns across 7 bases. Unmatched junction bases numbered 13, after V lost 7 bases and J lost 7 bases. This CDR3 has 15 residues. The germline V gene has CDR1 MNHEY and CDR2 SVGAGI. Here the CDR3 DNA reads TGTGCCAGCACCCCACCGGGGGGAGGGACGAATGAGCAGTTCTTC. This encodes CASTPPGGGTNEQFF.

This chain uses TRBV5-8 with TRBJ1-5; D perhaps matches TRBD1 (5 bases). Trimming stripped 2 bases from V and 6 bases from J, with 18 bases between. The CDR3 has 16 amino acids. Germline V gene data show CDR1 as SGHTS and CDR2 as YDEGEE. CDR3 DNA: TGTGCCAGCAGCTTTCACAGGACCCAAGGTAGTCAGCCCCAGCATTTT. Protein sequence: CASSFHRTQGSQPQHF.

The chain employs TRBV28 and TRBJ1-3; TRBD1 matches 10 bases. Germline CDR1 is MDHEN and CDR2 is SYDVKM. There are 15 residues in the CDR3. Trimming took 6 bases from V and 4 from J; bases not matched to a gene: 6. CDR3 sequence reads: CASSPDRGRGNTIYF. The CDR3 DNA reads TGTGCCAGCAGCCCGGACAGGGGGAGGGGAAACACCATATATTTT.

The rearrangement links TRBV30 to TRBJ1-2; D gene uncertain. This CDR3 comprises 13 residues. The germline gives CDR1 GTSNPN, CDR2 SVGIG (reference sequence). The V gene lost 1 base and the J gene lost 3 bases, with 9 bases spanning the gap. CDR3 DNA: TGTGCCTGGAGTGGAACAGCGGACTATGGCTACACCTTC. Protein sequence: CAWSGTADYGYTF.